This T cell receptor (beta chain) was recovered during a study of T cells after somatic rescue of genetic block (dated by TCRdb to 2018 to 2020). Concerning the study at large: What the study looked at was long-term robustness, specifically in a T-cell system that came about through somatic rescue of a genetic block in T-cell development.

Libraries were made using the immunoSEQ multiplex PCR assay. As stored in TCRdb, this immuneACCESS dataset retains in-frame rearrangements with V and J assigned. A fraction of the clones does not appear; measured against another copy, unresolved V genes explain less than half of the discrepancy, and the remainder lacks a known reason. The sample table shows approximately 58,000 clones, and approximately 96% are seen once. Approximately 0.077% of the sample belongs to the ten largest clones. Relative to germline, V is missing 0 bases and J is missing 0 bases, with 0 bases of the junction outside any gene match. Looking up the germline V gene yields CDR1 SGDLS and CDR2 YYNGEE. The CDR3 runs 16 residues from the cysteine to the phenylalanine. Left in the record is the CDR3 DNA by itself, 48 bases read in frame from the first base. On this clone: Its antigen target is currently unknown. Qualities for individual bases were not recorded, and no much larger clone is one base off.

The sample consisted of peripheral blood mononuclear cells (PBMCs). The sequence was collected from a child younger than two. Recombination joined TRBV9 with TRBJ2-3; 11 junctional bases match TRBD2. CDR3 loop: CASSVGTSGSTDTQYF. Read as DNA, the sequence is TGTGCCAGCAGCGTAGGGACTAGCGGGAGCACAGATACGCAGTATTTT.